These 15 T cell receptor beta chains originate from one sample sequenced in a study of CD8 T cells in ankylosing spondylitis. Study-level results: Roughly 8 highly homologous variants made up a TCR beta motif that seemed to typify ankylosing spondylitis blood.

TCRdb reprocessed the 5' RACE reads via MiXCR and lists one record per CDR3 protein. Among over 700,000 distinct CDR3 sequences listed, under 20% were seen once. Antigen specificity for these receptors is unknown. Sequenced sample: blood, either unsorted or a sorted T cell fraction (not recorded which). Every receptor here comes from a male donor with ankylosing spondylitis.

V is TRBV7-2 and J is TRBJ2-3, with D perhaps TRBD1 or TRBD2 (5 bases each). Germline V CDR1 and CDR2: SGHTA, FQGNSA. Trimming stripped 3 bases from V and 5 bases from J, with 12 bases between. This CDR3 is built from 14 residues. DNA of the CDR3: TGTGCCAGCAGCTTTTCGGGGCGTAAAGATACGCAGTATTTT. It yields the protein CASSFSGRKDTQYF.

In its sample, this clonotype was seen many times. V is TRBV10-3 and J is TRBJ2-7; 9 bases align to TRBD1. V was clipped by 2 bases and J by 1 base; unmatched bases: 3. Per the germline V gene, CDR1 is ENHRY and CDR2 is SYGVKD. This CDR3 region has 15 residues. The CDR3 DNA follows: TGTGCCATCAGTGAGCCGGGACAGGGATCCTACGAGCAGTACTTC. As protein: CAISEPGQGSYEQYF.

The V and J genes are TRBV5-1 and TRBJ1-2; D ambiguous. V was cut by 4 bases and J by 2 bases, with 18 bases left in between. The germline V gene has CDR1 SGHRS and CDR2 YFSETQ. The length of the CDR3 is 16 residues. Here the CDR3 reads CASSLHPAGTNYGYTF. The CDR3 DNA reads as TGCGCCAGCAGCCTCCACCCGGCGGGCACCAACTATGGCTACACCTTC.

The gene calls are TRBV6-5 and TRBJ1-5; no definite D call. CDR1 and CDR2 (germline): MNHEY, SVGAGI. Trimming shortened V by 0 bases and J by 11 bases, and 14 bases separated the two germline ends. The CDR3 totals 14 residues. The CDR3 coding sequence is TGTGCCAGCAGTTACTCAGGCGGAGTCGAAACCCAGCATTTT. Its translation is CASSYSGGVETQHF.

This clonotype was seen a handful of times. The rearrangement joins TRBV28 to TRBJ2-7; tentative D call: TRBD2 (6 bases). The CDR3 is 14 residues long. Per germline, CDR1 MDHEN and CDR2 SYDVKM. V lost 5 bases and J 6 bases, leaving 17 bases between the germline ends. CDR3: CASSAWTGLGEQYF. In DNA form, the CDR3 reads TGTGCCAGCAGTGCATGGACGGGACTGGGCGAGCAGTACTTC. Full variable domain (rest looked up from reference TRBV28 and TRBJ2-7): DVKVTQSSRYLVKRTGEKVFLECVQDMDHENMFWYRQDPGLGLRLIYFSYDVKMKEKGDIPEGYSVSREKKERFSLILESASTNQTSMYLCASSAWTGLGEQYFGPGTRLTVT.

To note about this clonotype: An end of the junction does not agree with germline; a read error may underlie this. CDR3 amino acids: CSAPRGDGKNTQAFF. The CDR3 nucleotides read TGCAGTGCCCCTAGGGGGGACGGAAAGAACACTCAAGCTTTCTTT. The rearrangement joins TRBV20-1 to TRBJ1-1, with D perhaps matching TRBD1 (6 bases). The CDR3 spans 15 residues. Germline V gene data show CDR1 as DFQATT and CDR2 as SNEGSKA (reference sequence).

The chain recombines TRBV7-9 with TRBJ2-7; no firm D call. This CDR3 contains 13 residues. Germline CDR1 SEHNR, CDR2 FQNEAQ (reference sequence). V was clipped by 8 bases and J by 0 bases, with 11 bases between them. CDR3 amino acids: CASRAPSSYEQYF. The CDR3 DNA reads TGTGCCAGCCGGGCGCCCAGCTCCTACGAGCAGTACTTC.

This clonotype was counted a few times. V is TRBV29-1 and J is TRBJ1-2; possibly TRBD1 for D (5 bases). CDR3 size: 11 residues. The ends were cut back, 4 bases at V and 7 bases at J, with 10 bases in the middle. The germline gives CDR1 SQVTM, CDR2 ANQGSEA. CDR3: CSVGGFGGYTF. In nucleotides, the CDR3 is TGCAGCGTTGGGGGCTTTGGTGGCTACACCTTC.

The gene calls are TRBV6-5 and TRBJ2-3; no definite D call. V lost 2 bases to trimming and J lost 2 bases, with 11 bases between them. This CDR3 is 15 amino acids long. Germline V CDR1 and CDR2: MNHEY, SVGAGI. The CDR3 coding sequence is TGTGCCAGCAGTTACGCGGACCGCGACACAGATACGCAGTATTTT. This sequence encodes CASSYADRDTDTQYF.

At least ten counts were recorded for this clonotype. The CDR3 DNA sequence: TGTGCCAGCAGTGCAAAGCCGGGACTAGGGTACAATGAGCAGTTCTTC. This codes for CASSAKPGLGYNEQFF. V is TRBV2 and J is TRBJ2-1; 8 bases are a match to TRBD2. The length of the CDR3 is 16 residues. Germline V gene data show CDR1 as SNHLY and CDR2 as FYNNEI. The junction had 9 bases not matched to a gene; V was cut back by 4 bases and J by 4 bases.

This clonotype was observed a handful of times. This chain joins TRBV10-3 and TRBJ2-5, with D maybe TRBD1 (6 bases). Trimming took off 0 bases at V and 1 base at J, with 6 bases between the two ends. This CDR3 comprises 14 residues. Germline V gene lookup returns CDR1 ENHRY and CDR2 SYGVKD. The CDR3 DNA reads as TGTGCCATCAGTGAGTCGGGGGCCCAAGAGACCCAGTACTTC. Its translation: CAISESGAQETQYF.

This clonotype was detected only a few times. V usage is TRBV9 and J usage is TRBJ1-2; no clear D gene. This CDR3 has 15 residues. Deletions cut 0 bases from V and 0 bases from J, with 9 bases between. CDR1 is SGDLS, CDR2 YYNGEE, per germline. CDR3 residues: CASSVVGSPNYGYTF. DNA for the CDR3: TGTGCCAGCAGCGTAGTTGGGAGCCCTAACTATGGCTACACCTTC.

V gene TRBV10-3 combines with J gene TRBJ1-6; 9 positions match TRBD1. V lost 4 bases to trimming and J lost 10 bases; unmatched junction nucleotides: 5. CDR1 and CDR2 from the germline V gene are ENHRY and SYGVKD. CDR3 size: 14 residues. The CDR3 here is CAISGDRVGSPLHF. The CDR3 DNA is TGTGCCATCAGTGGGGACAGGGTGGGATCACCCCTCCACTTT.

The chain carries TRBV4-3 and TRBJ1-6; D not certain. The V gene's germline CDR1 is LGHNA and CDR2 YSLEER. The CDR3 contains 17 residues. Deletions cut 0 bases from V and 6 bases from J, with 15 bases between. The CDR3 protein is CASSQDLSLEFNSPLHF. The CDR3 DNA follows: TGCGCCAGCAGCCAAGATCTATCGCTCGAGTTTAATTCACCCCTCCACTTT.

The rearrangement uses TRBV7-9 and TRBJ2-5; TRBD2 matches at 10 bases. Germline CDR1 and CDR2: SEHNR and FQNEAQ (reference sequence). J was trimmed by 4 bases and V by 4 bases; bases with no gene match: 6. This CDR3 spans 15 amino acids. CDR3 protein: CASSWLAGVGETQYF. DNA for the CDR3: TGTGCCAGCAGCTGGCTAGCGGGAGTGGGAGAGACCCAGTACTTC. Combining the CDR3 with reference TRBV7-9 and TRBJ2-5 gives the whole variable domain DTGVSQNPRHKITKRGQNVTFRCDPISEHNRLYWYRQTLGQGPEFLTYFQNEAQLEKSRLLSDRFSAERPKGSFSTLEIQRTEQGDSAMYLCASSWLAGVGETQYFGPGTRLLVL.